The subject of this entry is one T cell receptor (beta chain). No antigen is known for it. These data are taken from a study of vaccination effects on CD4 cells after COVID-19. Across the study: Everyone in the study got two shots of either the BNT162b2 or mRNA-1273 vaccine. Study results and caveats: Of the vaccine-induced clones from healthy vaccinees, merely 1 of 255 recognized common cold coronaviruses as well.

The table came from immunoSEQ multiplex PCR; TCRdb's copy has only in-frame clones and leaves some out. The sample records roughly 45,000 clones, about 80% being singletons. Trimming took off 11 bases at V and 2 bases at J, with 15 bases between the two ends. The CDR3 contains 14 residues. Looked up from germline, CDR1 is SNHLY and CDR2 is FYNNEI. CD4+ T cells specific for antigen were expanded with viral peptide pools by the ViraFEST assay before sequencing. Following an approximately 10-day culture, CD4+ T cells were purified. Absence of prior SARS-CoV-2 infection characterized the vaccine recipients, who showed negative nucleocapsid antibodies. Wells of a few million PBMC each were grown with around 10 IU/ml IL-2 and approximately 9.6 ug/ml peptides. IL-2 medium took the place of half the medium on both days 3 and 7.

The specimen comprised CD4+ T cells from PBMCs cultured with SARS-CoV-2 spike peptides, sampled before COVID-19 vaccination. This receptor was taken from a human donor who received a COVID-19 vaccine. V and J are TRBV2 and TRBJ1-4; no reliable D call. The DNA for the CDR3 is TGTGCCGGACGGGAGGGAAATACTAATGAAAAACTGTTTTTT. Protein product: CAGREGNTNEKLFF.